The next 16 T cell receptor beta chains were all read from a single sample in a study of shared clonotypes between healthy human individuals. Libraries were prepared by immunoSEQ multiplex PCR; TCRdb keeps only in-frame clonotypes and omits some of them. The profile covers 2 million to 3 million clones, with more than 85% appearing a single time and around 0.37% taken by the ten largest. The specimen sequenced was naive CD4+ T cells from PBMCs. Subset specified: CD45RA+ positively selected. These receptors all come from a man between 18 and 35 years old in good health. Some clones in this sample may be carry-over from other donors' samples.

About this clone: Within the sample, other DNA sequences also encode this same CDR3. The chain uses TRBV6-6 and TRBJ2-7, with 10 bases matching TRBD2. The germline V gene encodes CDR1 MNHNY and CDR2 SVGAGI (reference sequence). After removal of 6 bases from V and 1 base from J, the junction contained 6 bases not matched to a gene. The CDR3 totals 15 residues. The CDR3 sequence: CASSLAGEGSYEQYF. The CDR3 DNA is TGTGCCAGCAGCCTAGCGGGAGAGGGATCCTACGAGCAGTACTTC.

The CDR3 spells CASSTGSTGGSNGYTF. Written as DNA, the CDR3 is TGTGCCAGCAGCACTGGAAGCACGGGAGGGAGCAATGGCTACACCTTC. The chain is built from TRBV7-9 and TRBJ1-2; D uncertain. V was shortened by 5 bases and J by 6 bases, with 22 bases between the two germline ends. CDR3 length: 16 residues. Per germline, CDR1 SEHNR and CDR2 FQNEAQ (reference sequence).

This sequence joins TRBV5-4 and TRBJ2-5, with 8 bases fitting TRBD1. This CDR3 comprises 15 residues. CDR1 is SGHNT and CDR2 is YYREEE in the germline V gene (reference sequence). The junction had 8 bases not matched to a gene; V was cut back by 4 bases and J by 3 bases. The chain's CDR3 is CASSIGTDREETQYF. CDR3 sequence (DNA): TGTGCCAGCAGCATTGGGACGGACAGGGAAGAGACCCAGTACTTC.

This clone was seen a single time. The gene calls are TRBV10-3 and TRBJ2-1; D is perhaps TRBD1 (5 bases). The V gene's germline CDR1 is ENHRY and CDR2 SYGVKD. The CDR3 consists of 14 residues. The CDR3 DNA reads as TGTGCTACTGGACCGGCCAGGGCAATCAATGAGCAGTTCTTC. Encoded protein: CATGPARAINEQFF.

A word on this clone: Other DNA sequences of this sample code for an identical CDR3. The V gene is TRBV5-1, the J gene TRBJ2-3; 11 bases map to TRBD2. CDR1 SGHRS and CDR2 YFSETQ come from the germline V gene. The CDR3 consists of 16 residues. V was pared by 3 bases and J by 2 bases, with 5 bases of the junction left unmatched. The CDR3 DNA sequence: TGCGCCAGCAGCTCGGGGACTAGCGGTCTCACAGATACGCAGTATTTT. Amino acids: CASSSGTSGLTDTQYF.

This rearrangement joins TRBV4-2 to TRBJ1-2; a possible D gene is TRBD1 (6 bases). The CDR3 runs to 15 residues. Between the trimmed V and J ends, which lost 0 bases and 1 base, there was a span of 9 bases. Germline values: CDR1 LGHNA, CDR2 YNFKEQ. The CDR3 spells CASSQDPDSNYGYTF. The CDR3 nucleotides are TGTGCCAGCAGCCAAGATCCGGACAGTAACTATGGCTACACCTTC.

In this sample, this clone turned up a few times. This sample also contains other DNA sequences that code for the same CDR3. The V call is TRBV18, the J call TRBJ2-3; D is unclear. The germline V gene has CDR1 KGHSH and CDR2 LQKENI. The CDR3 loop spans 13 amino acids. Trimming took off 1 base at V and 1 base at J, with 3 bases between the two ends. The CDR3: CASSPRGTDTQYF. DNA for the CDR3: TGTGCCAGCTCACCACGGGGCACAGATACGCAGTATTTT.

This clone was recorded only once. The V gene is TRBV9, the J gene TRBJ2-6; a weak D match, TRBD2 (6 bases). This CDR3 has 16 amino acids. The germline CDR1 and CDR2 sequences are SGDLS and YYNGEE. Between the trimmed V and J ends, which lost 4 bases and 2 bases, there was a span of 13 bases. In nucleotides, the CDR3 is TGTGCCAGCAGCAAACAAGGGGAGGCTGGGGCCAACGTCCTGACTTTC. Its protein is CASSKQGEAGANVLTF.

The chain carries TRBV5-1 and TRBJ1-2, with 9 bases fitting TRBD1. This CDR3 region has 18 residues. CDR1 and CDR2 (germline): SGHRS, YFSETQ. V trimming: 4 bases; J trimming: 1 base; junction bases outside the gene matches: 14. CDR3 nucleotides: TGCGCCAGCAGCCCCGATGCGGGACAGGGTAAAAATAACTATGGCTACACCTTC. Protein product: CASSPDAGQGKNNYGYTF. Filled out from reference TRBV5-1 and TRBJ1-2, the complete variable domain reads KAGVTQTPRYLIKTRGQQVTLSCSPISGHRSVSWYQQTPGQGLQFLFEYFSETQRNKGNFPGRFSGRQFSNSRSEMNVSTLELGDSALYLCASSPDAGQGKNNYGYTFGSGTRLTVV.

V and J are TRBV28 and TRBJ1-1; no clear D gene. Per the germline V gene, CDR1 is MDHEN and CDR2 is SYDVKM. The length of the CDR3 is 12 residues. Trimming took off 10 bases at V and 2 bases at J, with 11 bases between the two ends. The CDR3 spells CATSERNTEAFF. For the CDR3, the DNA is TGTGCCACTAGTGAGAGAAACACTGAAGCTTTCTTT.

The V gene is TRBV29-1, the J gene TRBJ2-1, with D unclear. The germline V and J ends were trimmed by 2 bases and 0 bases, with 5 bases remaining between them. In germline, CDR1 is SQVTM, CDR2 ANQGSEA. The CDR3 runs 13 residues. The CDR3 sequence is CSVEPVSYNEQFF. Here the CDR3 DNA reads TGCAGCGTTGAACCAGTCTCCTACAATGAGCAGTTCTTC.

The V and J genes are TRBV27 and TRBJ2-2, with a weak D call TRBD1 (6 bases). The CDR3 runs 17 residues. V dropped 3 bases and J dropped 2 bases, with 16 bases sitting between them. Germline CDR1 reads MNHEY; CDR2 reads SMNVEV (reference sequence). The CDR3 reads CASSFYIGTRNTGELFF. The CDR3 DNA is TGTGCCAGCAGTTTTTATATCGGGACAAGAAACACCGGGGAGCTGTTTTTT.

As to this clone: In the same sample, other DNA sequences code for this CDR3. The rearrangement uses TRBV10-3 and TRBJ1-1, with D hard to call. V lost 4 bases to trimming and J lost 0 bases, with 6 bases between them. This CDR3 has 13 amino acids. Per the germline V gene, CDR1 is ENHRY and CDR2 is SYGVKD. The CDR3 sequence is CAISGTVNTEAFF. In DNA form, the CDR3 reads TGTGCCATCAGTGGAACGGTGAACACTGAAGCTTTCTTT.

J is TRBJ2-1 and V is TRBV27, with 8 bases that match TRBD2. The germline gives CDR1 MNHEY, CDR2 SMNVEV (reference sequence). V gave up 7 bases and J gave up 4 bases; unmatched junction bases: 9. The CDR3 spans 15 residues. CDR3 sequence: CASKPGLAGYNEQFF. DNA for the CDR3: TGTGCCAGCAAGCCGGGGCTAGCGGGTTACAATGAGCAGTTCTTC.

Points on this clone: The sample holds other DNA sequences that translate to the same CDR3. The rearrangement links TRBV6-1 to TRBJ2-2; no clear D gene. The CDR3 has 11 amino acids. The V gene's germline CDR1 is MNHNS and CDR2 SASEGT. Trimming removed 8 bases at V and 5 bases at J, with 6 bases between. This CDR3 reads CASRSTGELFF. The DNA for the CDR3 is TGTGCCAGCCGCAGTACCGGGGAGCTGTTTTTT.

V gene TRBV5-1 combines with J gene TRBJ1-2; no clear D gene. The length of the CDR3 is 12 residues. The V gene lost 0 bases and the J gene lost 7 bases, with 7 bases spanning the gap. Germline V gives CDR1 SGHRS, CDR2 YFSETQ. The CDR3 loop reads CASSLDNIGYTF. Written as DNA, the CDR3 is TGCGCCAGCAGCTTGGACAATATTGGCTACACCTTC.